A selection of T cell receptor beta chains follows, all from one sample in a study of prognosis after radiotherapy for stage I lung cancer. TCRdb itself ran the multiplex PCR reads through MiXCR, one entry per CDR3 protein. The table lists about 31,000 distinct CDR3 sequences, 25% to 40% of them singletons. Here the sequenced sample was PBMCs, taken before or after stereotactic body radiation therapy (not recorded which). The source of these receptors is a donor of 50 years or more with non-small cell lung cancer. Each CDR3 is given without its conserved first and last residue. Each record gives: V gene, J gene, clone size, CDR3 protein. A row's size may be missing; if present it is once, few, many or a size class.

v_call: TRBV27; j_call: TRBJ2-7; clone_size: many; cdr3_aa: ASKPGLPNYEQY
v_call: TRBV12-3/TRBV12-4; j_call: TRBJ2-7; clone_size: .; cdr3_aa: ASSPLLAGWYEQY
v_call: TRBV5-8; j_call: TRBJ1-2; clone_size: .; cdr3_aa: ASILMTGDYGYT
v_call: TRBV5-1; j_call: TRBJ1-1; clone_size: .; cdr3_aa: ASSPGGHTEAF
v_call: TRBV20-1; j_call: TRBJ2-3; clone_size: many; cdr3_aa: SALSGSKPDTQY
v_call: TRBV28; j_call: TRBJ2-2; clone_size: many; cdr3_aa: ASRQGAYTGELF
v_call: TRBV2; j_call: TRBJ1-2; clone_size: .; cdr3_aa: ASNQASVYGYT
v_call: TRBV6-2/TRBV6-3; j_call: TRBJ2-7; clone_size: .; cdr3_aa: ASWTFFRETYQQY
v_call: TRBV7-6; j_call: TRBJ1-1; clone_size: .; cdr3_aa: ASSSAGTPNTEAF
v_call: TRBV5-1; j_call: TRBJ2-3; clone_size: .; cdr3_aa: ASSPGRRHTDTQY
v_call: TRBV6-1; j_call: TRBJ2-7; clone_size: few; cdr3_aa: ASRPWTSGSVGSYEQY
v_call: TRBV6-1; j_call: TRBJ2-7; clone_size: .; cdr3_aa: TSSHSGTLGEQY
v_call: TRBV20-1; j_call: TRBJ2-3; clone_size: many; cdr3_aa: SARQGAGDTQY
v_call: TRBV6-2/TRBV6-3; j_call: TRBJ2-7; clone_size: .; cdr3_aa: ASSAYEQY
v_call: TRBV11-2; j_call: TRBJ1-2; clone_size: many; cdr3_aa: ASSFPYRDRQGYT
v_call: TRBV12-3/TRBV12-4; j_call: TRBJ2-7; clone_size: .; cdr3_aa: ASIASFPGQARDEQY
v_call: TRBV11-2; j_call: TRBJ2-7; clone_size: many; cdr3_aa: ASTRSGRRGEQY
v_call: TRBV7-9; j_call: TRBJ2-7; clone_size: many; cdr3_aa: ASTVGDSYEQY
v_call: TRBV6-5; j_call: TRBJ2-1; clone_size: many; cdr3_aa: ASSYRGGGRNEQF
v_call: TRBV5-1; j_call: TRBJ2-3; clone_size: many; cdr3_aa: ASKQDLAGDTQY
v_call: TRBV7-9; j_call: TRBJ2-1; clone_size: many; cdr3_aa: ASSLGLDEQF
v_call: TRBV5-1; j_call: TRBJ2-2; clone_size: many; cdr3_aa: ASSLLERNTGELF
v_call: TRBV12-3/TRBV12-4; j_call: TRBJ1-1; clone_size: many; cdr3_aa: ASSLSYLNTEAF
v_call: TRBV5-1; j_call: TRBJ2-1; clone_size: .; cdr3_aa: ASSFSDAEQF
v_call: TRBV5-1; j_call: TRBJ2-3; clone_size: .; cdr3_aa: ASSPRQGFGTDTQY
v_call: TRBV15; j_call: TRBJ2-1; clone_size: many; cdr3_aa: ATSRGNNEQF
v_call: TRBV5-8; j_call: TRBJ2-2; clone_size: many; cdr3_aa: ASSLGTSGIRTGELF
v_call: TRBV6-2/TRBV6-3; j_call: TRBJ2-1; clone_size: many; cdr3_aa: ASSSTSGSTHKEQF
v_call: TRBV19; j_call: TRBJ2-2; clone_size: .; cdr3_aa: ASSGTGDIGELF
v_call: TRBV5-1; j_call: TRBJ2-7; clone_size: many; cdr3_aa: ASSVSGRAYEQY
v_call: TRBV5-1; j_call: TRBJ2-3; clone_size: .; cdr3_aa: ASTSLTGRGTDTQY
v_call: TRBV9; j_call: TRBJ2-6; clone_size: few; cdr3_aa: ASSVDSGANVLT
v_call: TRBV7-2; j_call: TRBJ2-7; clone_size: many; cdr3_aa: ASRGAGGPYEQY
v_call: TRBV3-1; j_call: TRBJ2-7; clone_size: .; cdr3_aa: ASSHGTGGVYEQY
v_call: TRBV19; j_call: TRBJ1-1; clone_size: many; cdr3_aa: ASEMRVGTGGVATEAF
v_call: TRBV12-3/TRBV12-4; j_call: TRBJ2-2; clone_size: medium-sized; cdr3_aa: ASRPTVTNTGELF
v_call: TRBV7-9; j_call: TRBJ1-2; clone_size: many; cdr3_aa: ASSLDGARNYGYT
v_call: TRBV12-3/TRBV12-4; j_call: TRBJ1-5; clone_size: many; cdr3_aa: ASSSDRERHQPQH
v_call: TRBV3-1; j_call: TRBJ2-4; clone_size: few; cdr3_aa: ASSQVGEAKNIQY
v_call: TRBV6-5; j_call: TRBJ2-7; clone_size: .; cdr3_aa: ASSYQPLAYEQY
v_call: TRBV27; j_call: TRBJ2-3; clone_size: .; cdr3_aa: ASAERWGTYTQY
v_call: TRBV12-3/TRBV12-4; j_call: TRBJ2-7; clone_size: many; cdr3_aa: ASTPESQGSYEQY
v_call: TRBV5-6; j_call: TRBJ2-5; clone_size: many; cdr3_aa: ASSLFQGLQETQY
v_call: TRBV20-1; j_call: TRBJ2-4; clone_size: few; cdr3_aa: SARVLWTRAGGNIQY
v_call: TRBV5-1; j_call: TRBJ1-1; clone_size: many; cdr3_aa: ASSLGGGTNTEAF
v_call: TRBV7-2; j_call: TRBJ2-5; clone_size: .; cdr3_aa: ASSLGASGSGETQY
v_call: TRBV27; j_call: TRBJ2-3; clone_size: many; cdr3_aa: ASRRYRESTDTQY
v_call: TRBV6-4; j_call: TRBJ1-2; clone_size: many; cdr3_aa: ASSPGTDYGYT
v_call: TRBV19; j_call: TRBJ1-2; clone_size: many; cdr3_aa: ASSIQVYGYT